These 3 T cell receptor beta chains were sequenced from one sample in a study of Ad26.COV2.S vaccination and SARS-CoV-2 variants. Using immunoSEQ multiplex PCR, the repertoire was profiled, and TCRdb retains in-frame clones only, with some absent. The data contain around 170,000 clones, 70% to 90% of them singletons. This sample comprised peripheral blood, obtained after recovery from COVID-19. The receptors were gathered from a human donor who had recovered from COVID-19.

The chain couples TRBV4-1 to TRBJ2-7; D unclear. CDR1 MGHRA and CDR2 YSYEKL come from the germline V gene. V was cut by 7 bases and J by 3 bases, with 16 bases left in between. CDR3 length: 14 residues. Here the CDR3 reads CASTPTQNGYEQYF. The DNA of the CDR3 is TGCGCCAGCACACCGACCCAGAACGGCTACGAGCAGTACTTC.

Details on this clone: A read error may produce the germline difference seen at one junction end. The gene calls are TRBV6-5 and TRBJ2-5; TRBD1 might be the D (5 bases). Germline V gives CDR1 MNHEY, CDR2 SVGAGI. The CDR3 has 15 residues. The CDR3, as DNA: TGTGCCAGCAGTTACTCCAGGGCAGCTCAAGGGACCCAGTACTTC. As protein: CASSYSRAAQGTQYF.

V and J are TRBV7-9 and TRBJ1-4; 9 bases agree with TRBD1. CDR1 and CDR2 (germline): SEHNR, FQNEAQ (reference sequence). This CDR3 spans 18 amino acids. Trimming at V came to 1 base and at J to 6 bases, leaving 12 bases not matched to a gene. For the CDR3, the DNA is TGTGCCAGCAGCTTAGTGGAGGTTCGTGGACAGGGGTATGAAAAACTGTTTTTT. Protein: CASSLVEVRGQGYEKLFF.